These 12 T cell receptor beta chains originate from one sample sequenced in a study of blood T cells in healthy people across ages. With a J-beta primer mix and a sample-barcoded 5' primer, a second PCR ran about 6 to 11 cycles. TCRdb reprocessed the 5' RACE reads via MiXCR and lists one record per CDR3 protein. The repertoire consists of just under 900,000 distinct CDR3 sequences, with 25% to 30% occurring once and the leading ten covering approximately 15%. Source material: blood. These receptors all come from a woman aged 80 or over in good health.

This clonotype is a singleton in its sample. This chain joins TRBV20-1 and TRBJ1-1; D may be TRBD1 (5 bases). Trimming took off 5 bases at V and 0 bases at J, with 16 bases between the two ends. Germline CDR1 reads DFQATT; CDR2 reads SNEGSKA (reference sequence). The CDR3 has 15 residues. CDR3 region: CSAPRATAMNTEAFF. The DNA of the CDR3 is TGCAGTGCTCCACGGGCGACAGCCATGAACACTGAAGCTTTCTTT.

V and J are TRBV2 and TRBJ1-2; D remains unclear. The V end was cut by 0 bases, the J end by 9 bases, with 11 bases between. Germline CDR1 is SNHLY and CDR2 is FYNNEI. The CDR3 sequence is 13 residues long. The CDR3 DNA follows: TGTGCCAGCAGTGAAGCGTTTGAGAGTAGCTACACCTTC. It encodes CASSEAFESSYTF.

This clonotype has more than one count but fewer than ten. The rearrangement links TRBV5-1 to TRBJ2-3; 7 nucleotides match TRBD1. V was clipped by 4 bases and J by 0 bases; unmatched bases: 5. The CDR3 consists of 15 residues. The germline CDR1 and CDR2 sequences are SGHRS and YFSETQ. CDR3 sequence: CASSEDRVSTDTQYF. The CDR3 DNA follows: TGCGCCAGCAGCGAAGACAGGGTTAGCACAGATACGCAGTATTTT.

This sequence joins TRBV20-1 and TRBJ2-3, with 8 bases that match TRBD1. Germline V gene lookup returns CDR1 DFQATT and CDR2 SNEGSKA (reference sequence). There are 15 residues in the CDR3. V lost 0 bases, J lost 4 bases, and 6 bases stayed unmatched. CDR3 in amino acids: CSARDSDRVPDTQYF. CDR3 DNA: TGCAGTGCTAGAGATTCGGACAGGGTGCCAGATACGCAGTATTTT.

Comments on this clonotype: This may stem from a read error, because a much larger clone lies one nucleotide away. This chain joins TRBV29-1 and TRBJ1-2; D remains ambiguous. This CDR3 is built from 8 residues. V was trimmed by 7 bases and J by 11 bases, leaving 8 bases between them. In germline, CDR1 is SQVTM, CDR2 ANQGSEA. The CDR3 reads CSGDVYTF. CDR3 coding DNA: TGCAGCGGTGACGTGTACACCTTC.

About this clonotype itself: Given a much more abundant clone one base away, this may be a read error. This sequence joins TRBV5-1 and TRBJ2-7, with D unresolved. The tail of the sequence fits TRBJ2-5 better, so the J call may be wrong. In germline, CDR1 is SGHRS, CDR2 YFSETQ. The CDR3 loop spans 13 amino acids. CDR3 nucleotides: TGCGCCAGCACCCAGCTGCCTCCAGAGACCCAGTACTTC. Translating gives CASTQLPPETQYF.

On this clonotype: A much larger clone lies one base from this, so it may be a read error. The rearrangement links TRBV6-2 or TRBV6-3 to TRBJ2-1, with a weak D call TRBD2 (6 bases). The CDR3 runs 15 residues. Germline V gene data show CDR1 as MNHEY and CDR2 as SVGEGT. V gave up 8 bases and J gave up 8 bases, with 22 bases separating them. The CDR3 loop is CASHPLLAVGDEQFF. CDR3 nucleotides: TGTGCCAGCCATCCTTTGTTAGCGGTGGGTGATGAGCAGTTCTTC.

This clonotype was observed many times. The CDR3 DNA reads as TGTGCCTGGATCAAGGGAATCGCGTACGGGGCCAACGTCCTGACTTTC. Translation: CAWIKGIAYGANVLTF. This chain connects TRBV30 to TRBJ2-6; D not resolved. This CDR3 spans 16 amino acids. CDR1 and CDR2 from the germline V gene are GTSNPN and SVGIG (reference sequence). With 4 bases removed from V and 4 bases from J, the gap between germline ends came to 17 bases.

This clonotype was found a few times. The V gene is TRBV7-2, the J gene TRBJ1-2, with 7 positions matching TRBD1. Germline V gives CDR1 SGHTA, CDR2 FQGNSA. V lost 5 bases, J lost 9 bases, and 9 bases stayed unmatched. This CDR3 region has 13 residues. The CDR3 loop reads CASSIPGTARYTF. For the CDR3, the DNA is TGTGCCAGCAGCATACCCGGGACAGCTCGCTACACCTTC. Full variable domain (outside the CDR3, taken from reference TRBV7-2 and TRBJ1-2): GAGVSQSPSNKVTEKGKDVELRCDPISGHTALYWYRQSLGQGLEFLIYFQGNSAPDKSGLPSDRFSAERTGGSVSTLTIQRTQQEDSAVYLCASSIPGTARYTFGSGTRLTVV.

Notes on this clonotype: This sequence may be a read error, since a much larger clone differs from it by one base. The chain employs TRBV7-2 and TRBJ2-7; 14 positions match TRBD2. The V and J ends lost 1 base and 7 bases, in that order; junction bases with no gene match: 6. The CDR3 runs to 16 residues. Germline lookup yields CDR1 SGHTA and CDR2 FQGNSA. In DNA, the CDR3 is TGTGCCAGCAGCTTAGGGGCCGGGACTAGCGGGGGTGAGCAGTACTTC. Translating gives CASSLGAGTSGGEQYF.

In this sample, this clonotype turned up many times. The chain recombines TRBV2 with TRBJ2-4; D uncertain. Germline V CDR1 and CDR2: SNHLY, FYNNEI. The CDR3 has 14 residues. The V end lost 3 bases, the J end lost 5 bases, and 11 bases lay between the germline ends. The CDR3 DNA reads as TGTGCCAGCAGTGATTACCGTAGCCAAAACATTCAGTACTTC. As protein: CASSDYRSQNIQYF.

The chain couples TRBV7-2 to TRBJ2-7; D is unclear. The DNA end is a closer match to TRBJ2-5, so the J assignment may be wrong. Germline loops: CDR1 SGHTA, CDR2 FQGNSA. The CDR3 consists of 13 residues. This CDR3 reads CASSWQDGETQYF. CDR3 sequence (DNA): TGTGCCAGCAGCTGGCAGGACGGAGAGACCCAGTACTTC.